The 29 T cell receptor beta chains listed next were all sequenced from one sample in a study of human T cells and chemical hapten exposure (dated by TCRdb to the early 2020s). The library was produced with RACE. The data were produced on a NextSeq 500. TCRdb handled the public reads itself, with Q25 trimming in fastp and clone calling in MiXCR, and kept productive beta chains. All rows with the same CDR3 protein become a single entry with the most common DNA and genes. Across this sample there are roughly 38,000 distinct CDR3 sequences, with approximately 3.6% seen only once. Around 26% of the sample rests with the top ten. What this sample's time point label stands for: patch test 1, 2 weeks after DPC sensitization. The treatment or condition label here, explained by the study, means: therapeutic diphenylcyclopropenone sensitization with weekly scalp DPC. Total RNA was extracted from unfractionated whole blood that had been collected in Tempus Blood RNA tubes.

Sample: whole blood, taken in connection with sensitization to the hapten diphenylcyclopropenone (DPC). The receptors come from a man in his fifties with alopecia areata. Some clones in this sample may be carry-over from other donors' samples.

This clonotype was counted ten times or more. CDR3 nucleotide sequence: TGTGCCAGCAGTTATTCGACCCAGGGGGCCTACGAGCAGTACTTC. Translating it yields CASSYSTQGAYEQYF. The chain combines TRBV6-5 with TRBJ2-7, with 7 bases aligning to TRBD1. The CDR3 extends over 15 amino acids. Germline V gives CDR1 MNHEY, CDR2 SVGAGI. Trimming at V came to 3 bases and at J to 2 bases, leaving 7 bases not matched to a gene.

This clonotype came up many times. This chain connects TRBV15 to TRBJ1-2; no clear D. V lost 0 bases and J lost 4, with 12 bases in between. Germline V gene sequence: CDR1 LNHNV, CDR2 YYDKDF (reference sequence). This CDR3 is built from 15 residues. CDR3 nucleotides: TGTGCCACCAGCAGAGATCGGGAACCGGGCTATGGCTACACCTTC. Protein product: CATSRDREPGYGYTF.

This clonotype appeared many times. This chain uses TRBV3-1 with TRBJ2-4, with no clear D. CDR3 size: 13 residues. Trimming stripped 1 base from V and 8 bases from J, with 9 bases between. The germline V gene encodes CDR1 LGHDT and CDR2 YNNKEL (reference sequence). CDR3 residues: CASSQVVSYIQYF. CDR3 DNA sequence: TGTGCCAGCAGCCAAGTGGTTAGTTACATTCAGTACTTC.

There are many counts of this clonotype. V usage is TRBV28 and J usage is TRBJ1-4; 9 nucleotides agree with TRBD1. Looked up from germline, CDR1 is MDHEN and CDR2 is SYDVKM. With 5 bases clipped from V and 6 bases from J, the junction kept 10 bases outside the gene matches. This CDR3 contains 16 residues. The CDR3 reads CASSLADRGSYEKLFF. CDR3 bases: TGTGCCAGCAGTCTCGCGGACAGGGGATCATATGAAAAACTGTTTTTT.

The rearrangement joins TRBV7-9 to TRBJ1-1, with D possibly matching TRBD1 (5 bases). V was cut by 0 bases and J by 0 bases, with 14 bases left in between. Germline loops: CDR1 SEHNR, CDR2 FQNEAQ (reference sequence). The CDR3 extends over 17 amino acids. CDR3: CASSLARGRSVNTEAFF. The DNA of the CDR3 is TGTGCCAGCAGCTTAGCTCGGGGCAGAAGTGTGAACACTGAAGCTTTCTTT. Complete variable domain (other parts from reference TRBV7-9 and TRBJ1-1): DTGVSQNPRHKITKRGQNVTFRCDPISEHNRLYWYRQTLGQGPEFLTYFQNEAQLEKSRLLSDRFSAERPKGSFSTLEIQRTEQGDSAMYLCASSLARGRSVNTEAFFGQGTRLTVV.

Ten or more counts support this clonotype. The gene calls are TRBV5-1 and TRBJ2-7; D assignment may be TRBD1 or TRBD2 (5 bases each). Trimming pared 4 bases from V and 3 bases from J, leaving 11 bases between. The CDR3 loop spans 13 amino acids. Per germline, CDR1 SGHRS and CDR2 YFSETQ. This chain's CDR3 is CASSRDRSYEQYF. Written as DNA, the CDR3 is TGCGCCAGCAGCAGGGACCGAAGCTACGAGCAGTACTTC.

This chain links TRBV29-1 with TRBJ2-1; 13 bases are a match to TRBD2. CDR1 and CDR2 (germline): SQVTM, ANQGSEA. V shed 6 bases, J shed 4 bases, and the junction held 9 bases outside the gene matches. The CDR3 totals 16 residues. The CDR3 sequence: CSVANPGLAGYNEQFF. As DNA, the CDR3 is TGCAGCGTCGCAAACCCGGGACTAGCGGGGTACAATGAGCAGTTCTTC.

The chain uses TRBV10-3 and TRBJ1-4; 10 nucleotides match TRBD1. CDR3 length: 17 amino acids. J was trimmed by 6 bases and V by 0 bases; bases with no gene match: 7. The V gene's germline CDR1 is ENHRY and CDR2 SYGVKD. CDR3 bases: TGTGCCATCAGTGAGTCGGGGACAGGGGCCGGAGATGAAAAACTGTTTTTT. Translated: CAISESGTGAGDEKLFF.

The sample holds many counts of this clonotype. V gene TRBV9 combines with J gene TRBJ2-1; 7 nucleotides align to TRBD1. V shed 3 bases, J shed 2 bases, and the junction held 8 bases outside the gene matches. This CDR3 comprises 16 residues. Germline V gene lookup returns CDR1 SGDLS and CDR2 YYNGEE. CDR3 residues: CASSAQVGTAYNEQFF. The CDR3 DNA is TGTGCCAGCAGCGCCCAGGTCGGGACAGCCTACAATGAGCAGTTCTTC.

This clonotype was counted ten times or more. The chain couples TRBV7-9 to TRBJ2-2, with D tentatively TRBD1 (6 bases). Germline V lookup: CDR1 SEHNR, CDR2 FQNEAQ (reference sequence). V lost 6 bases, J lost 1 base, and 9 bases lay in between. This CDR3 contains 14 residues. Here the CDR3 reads CASSQGMNTGELFF. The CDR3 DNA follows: TGTGCCAGCAGTCAGGGGATGAACACCGGGGAGCTGTTTTTT.

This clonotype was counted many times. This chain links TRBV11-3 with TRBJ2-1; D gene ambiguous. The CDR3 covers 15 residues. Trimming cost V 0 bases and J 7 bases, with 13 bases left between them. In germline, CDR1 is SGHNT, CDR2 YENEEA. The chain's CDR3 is CASSLDTALRNEQFF. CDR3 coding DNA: TGTGCCAGCAGCTTAGACACAGCCCTAAGGAATGAGCAGTTCTTC. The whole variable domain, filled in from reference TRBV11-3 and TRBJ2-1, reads EAGVVQSPRYKIIEKKQPVAFWCNPISGHNTLYWYLQNLGQGPELLIRYENEEAVDDSQLPKDRFSAERLKGVDSTLKIQPAELGDSAVYLCASSLDTALRNEQFFGPGTRLTVL.

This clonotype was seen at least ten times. The CDR3 here is CATSDPGQGQETQYF. In DNA form, the CDR3 reads TGTGCCACCAGTGACCCGGGACAGGGCCAAGAGACCCAGTACTTC. This sequence joins TRBV24-1 and TRBJ2-5; 9 positions match TRBD1. Germline V gives CDR1 KGHDR, CDR2 SFDVKD. V was clipped by 4 bases and J by 1 base; unmatched bases: 3. This CDR3 has 15 amino acids.

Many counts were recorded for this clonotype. CDR3 loop: CASSSGTGYTGELFF. CDR3 nucleotides: TGTGCCAGCAGCTCAGGGACAGGGTACACCGGGGAGCTGTTTTTT. This sequence joins TRBV7-9 and TRBJ2-2; 9 nucleotides line up with TRBD1. The V gene end was trimmed by 4 bases and the J gene end by 3 bases; junction bases not matched to a gene: 3. This CDR3 comprises 15 residues. Germline CDR1 SEHNR, CDR2 FQNEAQ (reference sequence).

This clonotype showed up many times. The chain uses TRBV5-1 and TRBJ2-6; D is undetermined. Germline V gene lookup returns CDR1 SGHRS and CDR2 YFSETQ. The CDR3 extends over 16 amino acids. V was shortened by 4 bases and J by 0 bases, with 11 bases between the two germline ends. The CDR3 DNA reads TGCGCCAGCAGCACTCAGGCCTACTCTGGGGCCAACGTCCTGACTTTC. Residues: CASSTQAYSGANVLTF.

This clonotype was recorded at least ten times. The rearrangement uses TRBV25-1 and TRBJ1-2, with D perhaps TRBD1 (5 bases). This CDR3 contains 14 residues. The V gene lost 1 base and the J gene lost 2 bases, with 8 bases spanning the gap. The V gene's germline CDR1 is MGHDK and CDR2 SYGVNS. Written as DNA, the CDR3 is TGTGCCAGCAGTGAATGGGGCGGAAACTATGGCTACACCTTC. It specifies CASSEWGGNYGYTF.

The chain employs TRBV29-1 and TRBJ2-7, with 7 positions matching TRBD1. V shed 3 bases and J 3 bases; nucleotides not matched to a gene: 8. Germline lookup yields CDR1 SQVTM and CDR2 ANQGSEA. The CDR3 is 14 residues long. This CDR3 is CSVEGTATNYEQYF. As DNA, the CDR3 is TGCAGCGTTGAGGGGACAGCTACTAACTACGAGCAGTACTTC.

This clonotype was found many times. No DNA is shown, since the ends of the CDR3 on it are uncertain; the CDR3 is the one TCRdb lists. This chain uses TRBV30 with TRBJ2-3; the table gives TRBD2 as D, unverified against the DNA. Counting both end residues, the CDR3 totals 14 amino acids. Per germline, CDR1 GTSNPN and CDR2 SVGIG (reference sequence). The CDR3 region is CAWSVRAVAGGAYF.

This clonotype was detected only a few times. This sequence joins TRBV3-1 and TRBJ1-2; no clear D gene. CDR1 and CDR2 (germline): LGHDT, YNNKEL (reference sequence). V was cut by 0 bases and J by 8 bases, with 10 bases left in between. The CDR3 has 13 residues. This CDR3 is CASSQEVAEGYTF. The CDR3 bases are TGTGCCAGCAGCCAAGAAGTGGCAGAAGGCTACACCTTC.

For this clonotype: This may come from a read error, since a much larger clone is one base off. The CDR3 region has the DNA TGTACCAGCAGCTTACCCGTCGGAATCAGCACTGAAGCTTTCTTT. This encodes CTSSLPVGISTEAFF. This chain uses TRBV7-9 with TRBJ1-1; D ambiguous. Germline V gene data show CDR1 as SEHNR and CDR2 as FQNEAQ (reference sequence). This CDR3 comprises 15 residues.

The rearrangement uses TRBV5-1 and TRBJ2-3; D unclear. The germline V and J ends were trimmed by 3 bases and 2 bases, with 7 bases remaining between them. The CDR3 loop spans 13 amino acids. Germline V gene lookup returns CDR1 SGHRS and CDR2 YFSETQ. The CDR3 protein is CASSSGDTDTQYF. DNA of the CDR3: TGCGCCAGCAGCTCAGGAGACACAGATACGCAGTATTTT.

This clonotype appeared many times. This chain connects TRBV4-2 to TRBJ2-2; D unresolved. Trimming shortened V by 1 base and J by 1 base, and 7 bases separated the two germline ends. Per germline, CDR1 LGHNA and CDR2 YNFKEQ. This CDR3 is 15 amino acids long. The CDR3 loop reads CASSQGTVNTGELFF. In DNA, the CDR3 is TGTGCCAGCAGCCAAGGGACGGTGAACACCGGGGAGCTGTTTTTT.

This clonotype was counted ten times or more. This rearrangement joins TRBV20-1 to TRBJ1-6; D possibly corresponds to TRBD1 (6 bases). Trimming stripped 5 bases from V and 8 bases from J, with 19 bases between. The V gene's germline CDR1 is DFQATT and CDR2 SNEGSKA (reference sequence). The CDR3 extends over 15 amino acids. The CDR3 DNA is TGCAGTGCTGCTAGGGCAGGGGATAGGGATTCACCCCTCCACTTT. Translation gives CSAARAGDRDSPLHF.

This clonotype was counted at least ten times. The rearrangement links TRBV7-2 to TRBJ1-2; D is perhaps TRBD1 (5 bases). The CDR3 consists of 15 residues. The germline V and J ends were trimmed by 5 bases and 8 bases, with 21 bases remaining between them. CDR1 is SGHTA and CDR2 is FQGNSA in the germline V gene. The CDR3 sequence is CASSLYASGTAGYTF. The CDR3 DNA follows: TGTGCCAGCAGCCTATACGCTAGCGGGACCGCCGGCTACACCTTC.

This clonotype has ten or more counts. CDR3 in amino acids: CASSQDERTYTDTQYF. The CDR3 region has the DNA TGTGCCAGCAGCCAAGATGAGCGGACGTACACAGATACGCAGTATTTT. The gene calls are TRBV3-1 and TRBJ2-3; D might be TRBD2 (5 bases). The CDR3 contains 16 residues. Germline V CDR1 and CDR2: LGHDT, YNNKEL (reference sequence). V dropped 0 bases and J dropped 2 bases, with 12 bases sitting between them.

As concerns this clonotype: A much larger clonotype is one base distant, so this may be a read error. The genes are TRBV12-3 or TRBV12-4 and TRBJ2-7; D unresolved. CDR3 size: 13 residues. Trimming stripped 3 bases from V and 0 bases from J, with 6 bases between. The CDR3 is CASSFRSSYEQYF. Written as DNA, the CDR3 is TGTGCCAGCAGTTTCAGGAGCTCCTACGAGCAGTACTTC.

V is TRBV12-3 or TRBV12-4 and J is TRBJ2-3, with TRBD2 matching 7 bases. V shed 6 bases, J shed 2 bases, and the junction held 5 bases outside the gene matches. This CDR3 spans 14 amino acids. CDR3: CASRPSGNTDTQYF. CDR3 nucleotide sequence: TGTGCCAGCAGGCCGAGCGGGAACACAGATACGCAGTATTTT.

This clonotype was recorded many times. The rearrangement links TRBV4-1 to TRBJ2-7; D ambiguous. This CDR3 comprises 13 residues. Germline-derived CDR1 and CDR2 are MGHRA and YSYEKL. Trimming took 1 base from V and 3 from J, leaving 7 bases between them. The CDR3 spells CASSQVLDYEQYF. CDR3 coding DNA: TGCGCCAGCAGCCAAGTACTCGACTACGAGCAGTACTTC.

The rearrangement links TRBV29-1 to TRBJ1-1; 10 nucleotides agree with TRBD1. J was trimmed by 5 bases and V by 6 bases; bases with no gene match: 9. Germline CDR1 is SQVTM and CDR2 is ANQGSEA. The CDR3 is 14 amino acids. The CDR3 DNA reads TGCAGCGTGGCCGGGACAGGGGCGGGAACTGAAGCTTTCTTT. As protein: CSVAGTGAGTEAFF.

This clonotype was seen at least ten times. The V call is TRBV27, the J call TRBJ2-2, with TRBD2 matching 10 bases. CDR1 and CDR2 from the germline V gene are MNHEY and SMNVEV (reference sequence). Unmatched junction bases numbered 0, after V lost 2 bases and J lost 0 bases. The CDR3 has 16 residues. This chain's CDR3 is CASSLLAGANTGELFF. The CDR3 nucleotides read TGTGCCAGCAGTTTACTAGCGGGGGCGAACACCGGGGAGCTGTTTTTT.